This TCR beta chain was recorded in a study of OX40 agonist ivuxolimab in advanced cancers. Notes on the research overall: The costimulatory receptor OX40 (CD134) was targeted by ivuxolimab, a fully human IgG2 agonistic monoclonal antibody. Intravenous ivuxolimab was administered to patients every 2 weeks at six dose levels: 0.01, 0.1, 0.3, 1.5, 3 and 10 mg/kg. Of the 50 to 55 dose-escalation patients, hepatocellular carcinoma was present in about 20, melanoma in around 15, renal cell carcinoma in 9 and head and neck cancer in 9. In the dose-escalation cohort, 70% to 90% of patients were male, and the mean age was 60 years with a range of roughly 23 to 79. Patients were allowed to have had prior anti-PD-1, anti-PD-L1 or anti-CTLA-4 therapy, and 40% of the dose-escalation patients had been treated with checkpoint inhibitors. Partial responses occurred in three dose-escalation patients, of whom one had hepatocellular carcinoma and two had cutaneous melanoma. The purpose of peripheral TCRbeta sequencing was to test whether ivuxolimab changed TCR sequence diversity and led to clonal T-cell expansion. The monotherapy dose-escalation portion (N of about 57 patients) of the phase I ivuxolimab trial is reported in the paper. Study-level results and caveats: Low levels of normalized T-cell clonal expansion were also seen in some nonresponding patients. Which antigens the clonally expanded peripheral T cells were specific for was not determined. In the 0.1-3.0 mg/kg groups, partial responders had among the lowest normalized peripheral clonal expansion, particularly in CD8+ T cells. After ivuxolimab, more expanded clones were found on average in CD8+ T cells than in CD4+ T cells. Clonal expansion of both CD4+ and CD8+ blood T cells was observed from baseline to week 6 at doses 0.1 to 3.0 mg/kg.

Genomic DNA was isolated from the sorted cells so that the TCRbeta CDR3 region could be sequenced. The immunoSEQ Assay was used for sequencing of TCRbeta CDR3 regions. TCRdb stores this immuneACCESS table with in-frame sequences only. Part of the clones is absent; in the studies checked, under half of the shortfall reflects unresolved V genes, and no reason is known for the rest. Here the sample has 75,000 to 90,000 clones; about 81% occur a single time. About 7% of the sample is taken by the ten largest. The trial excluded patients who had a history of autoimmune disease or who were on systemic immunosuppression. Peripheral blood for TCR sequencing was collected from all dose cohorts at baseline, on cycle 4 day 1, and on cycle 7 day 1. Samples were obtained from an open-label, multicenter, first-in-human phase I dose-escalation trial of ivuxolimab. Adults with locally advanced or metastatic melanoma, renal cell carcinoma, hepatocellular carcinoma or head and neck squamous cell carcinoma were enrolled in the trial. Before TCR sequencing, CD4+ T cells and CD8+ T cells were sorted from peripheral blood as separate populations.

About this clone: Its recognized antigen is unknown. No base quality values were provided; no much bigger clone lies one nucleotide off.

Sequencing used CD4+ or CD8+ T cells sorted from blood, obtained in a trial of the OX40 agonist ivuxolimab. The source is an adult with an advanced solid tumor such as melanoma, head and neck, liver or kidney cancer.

CDR3 protein: CASSHGQGAGQPQHF. Here is the DNA: TGTGCCAGCAGCCACGGACAGGGGGCCGGTCAGCCCCAGCATTTT. This receptor chain uses TRBV7-9 and TRBJ1-5; the central 11 bases match TRBD1. From the cysteine through the phenylalanine, the CDR3 covers 15 amino acids. Here the CDR3 DNA is all that survives: 45 bases in frame from base 1. The germline V gene (reference sequence) supplies CDR1 SEHNR and CDR2 FQNEAQ. The junction shows trimming of 5 bases on V and 6 bases on J, and the gene matches do not reach 6 bases of it.